The present T cell receptor (beta chain) was sequenced within a study of T cell responses to AZD1222 COVID-19 vaccine. Background on the study: Whether given at about 4 or about 12 weeks, second doses were pooled. Broader study findings: Unmutated regions of variants are reportedly targeted by nearly half of spike-specific TCRs.

Germline V gene lookup returns CDR1 KGHDR and CDR2 SFDVKD. V was cut by 2 bases and J by 2 bases, with 16 bases left in between. This CDR3 has 17 amino acids. The table came from immunoSEQ multiplex PCR; TCRdb's copy has only in-frame clones and leaves some out. Of 60,000 or so clones in the sample, roughly 84% were seen once. This clone was recorded only once. Antigen unknown. This sequence was found in an adult in good health. The starting material was peripheral blood, obtained on day 0 of AZD1222 vaccination. This chain joins TRBV24-1 and TRBJ2-3; D may be TRBD2 (6 bases). CDR3 coding DNA: TGTGCCACCAGTGATTCCCTCGGCCGGGACTCCACAGATACGCAGTATTTT. It encodes CATSDSLGRDSTDTQYF.